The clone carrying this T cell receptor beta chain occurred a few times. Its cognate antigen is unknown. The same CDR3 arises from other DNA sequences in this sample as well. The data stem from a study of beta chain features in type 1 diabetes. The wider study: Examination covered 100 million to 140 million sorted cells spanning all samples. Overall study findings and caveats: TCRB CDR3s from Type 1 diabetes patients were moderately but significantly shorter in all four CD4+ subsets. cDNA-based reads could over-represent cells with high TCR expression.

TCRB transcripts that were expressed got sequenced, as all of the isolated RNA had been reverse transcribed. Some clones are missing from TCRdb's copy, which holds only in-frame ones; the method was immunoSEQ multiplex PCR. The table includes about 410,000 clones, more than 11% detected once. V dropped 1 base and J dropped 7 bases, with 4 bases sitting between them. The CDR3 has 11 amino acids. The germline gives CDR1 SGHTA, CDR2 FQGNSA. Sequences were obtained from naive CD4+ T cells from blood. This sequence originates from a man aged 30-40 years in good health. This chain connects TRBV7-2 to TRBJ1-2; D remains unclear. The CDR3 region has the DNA TGTGCCAGCAGCTTAGACGGTGGCTACACCTTC. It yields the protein CASSLDGGYTF.